Presented here are 5 T cell receptor beta chains from one specimen sequenced in a study of beta chain features in type 1 diabetes. The entirety of the isolated RNA underwent reverse transcription, so expressed TCRB transcripts were sequenced. Clones were sequenced by immunoSEQ multiplex PCR, and TCRdb holds only the in-frame ones, with some missing. The sample carries roughly 260,000 clones, roughly a tenth recorded once. These receptors' targets are unknown. Findings and limits, study-wide: Researchers report that Type 1 diabetes patients had moderately but significantly shorter TCRB CDR3s across all four CD4+ subsets.

The specimen sequenced was naive CD4+ T cells from blood. The receptors were gathered from a man aged 30-40 years with type 1 diabetes.

The sample holds a few counts of this clone. The chain carries TRBV5-4 and TRBJ2-1; 11 positions agree with TRBD2. The CDR3 loop spans 15 amino acids. V was clipped by 4 bases and J by 4 bases; unmatched bases: 4. CDR1 and CDR2 from the germline V gene are SGHNT and YYREEE (reference sequence). The CDR3 nucleotides read TGTGCCAGCAGCCAACTAGCGGGGGTTTACAATGAGCAGTTCTTC. Translation gives CASSQLAGVYNEQFF.

This sequence joins TRBV28 and TRBJ2-1; TRBD1 aligns across 9 bases. Germline-derived CDR1 and CDR2 are MDHEN and SYDVKM. The V gene end was trimmed by 7 bases and the J gene end by 9 bases; junction bases not matched to a gene: 13. The CDR3 loop spans 15 amino acids. The CDR3 DNA follows: TGTGCCAGCATCGCTCCAGGGACAGGGTCTCGTGAGCAGTTCTTC. Amino acids: CASIAPGTGSREQFF.

This clone was counted between two and nine times. The chain employs TRBV19 and TRBJ2-3; D is unclear. V lost 1 base and J 2 bases, leaving 7 bases between the germline ends. The CDR3 extends over 14 amino acids. Germline lookup yields CDR1 LNHDA and CDR2 SQIVND (reference sequence). CDR3 in DNA: TGTGCCAGTAGTATAGCTCGTTACACAGATACGCAGTATTTT. Translated: CASSIARYTDTQYF.

This clone has only one observation. The chain joins TRBV2 to TRBJ2-2; 8 nucleotides align to TRBD2. The CDR3 loop spans 15 amino acids. CDR1 is SNHLY and CDR2 is FYNNEI in the germline V gene. J lost 4 bases, V lost 8 bases, and 9 bases had no gene match. CDR3 DNA sequence: TGTGCCAGCTCCCCCGGGGGGGCGCGCACCGGGGAGCTGTTTTTT. Amino acid sequence: CASSPGGARTGELFF.

J is TRBJ2-3 and V is TRBV5-1; D might be TRBD1 (6 bases). The V end lost 4 bases, the J end lost 6 bases, and 18 bases lay between the germline ends. This CDR3 contains 15 residues. Per germline, CDR1 SGHRS and CDR2 YFSETQ. The chain's CDR3 is CASSVQGAQGDTQYF. For the CDR3, the DNA is TGCGCCAGCAGCGTACAGGGTGCCCAGGGGGATACGCAGTATTTT.